The T cell receptor (beta chain) described here comes from a study of shared clonotypes between healthy human individuals. General study findings and limits: Generally, naive subsets came out with larger estimated richness than memory subsets.

The CDR3 is made up of 15 amino acids. Unmatched junction bases numbered 8, after V lost 3 bases and J lost 6 bases. Germline values: CDR1 LGHNA, CDR2 YSLEER. Naive CD8 cells lacked CD45RO and underwent positive selection for CCR7, leaving out terminally differentiated effector memory CD45RA+ cells. Regarding this clone: The antigen remains undetermined.

The study ran the assay at deep level. The repertoire was sequenced with immunoSEQ multiplex PCR; TCRdb's copy has only in-frame clones and lacks some. The sample yields roughly 2,000,000 clones, roughly 95% seen once. Sequences were obtained from naive CD8+ T cells sorted from blood. This chain joins TRBV4-3 and TRBJ1-5; 7 nucleotides line up with TRBD1. This clonotype was obtained from a man aged 18 to 35 in good health. This CDR3 is CASSQGEGARQPQHF. CDR3 bases: TGCGCCAGCAGCCAGGGCGAGGGGGCTCGTCAGCCCCAGCATTTT.